This is a list of T cell receptor beta chains from one sample in a study of control samples from healthy donors and cancer patients. The table came from immunoSEQ multiplex PCR; TCRdb's copy has only in-frame clones and leaves some out. The repertoire holds about 160,000 clones, with 96% as singletons. Sample: blood. The receptor set was obtained from a woman under 40 in good health. Each CDR3 is given with its conserved first and last residue. D genes are given only for firm matches. Size tells how often a clone was seen (once, few, many) or the class of an expanded clone, and some rows leave it out.

j_call | d_call | v_call | clone_size | cdr3_aa | cdr3_nt
TRBJ2-3 | TRBD1 | TRBV27 | NA | CASSLLTGGRTDTQYF | TGTGCCAGCAGTTTACTGACAGGGGGCCGGACAGATACGCAGTATTTT
TRBJ2-5 | NA | TRBV5-6 | NA | CASSEGGAPETQYF | TGTGCCAGCAGCGAAGGGGGGGCACCAGAGACCCAGTACTTC
TRBJ2-1 | NA | TRBV19 | NA | CASSPGGGYEQFF | TGTGCCAGTAGTCCCGGTGGGGGATATGAGCAGTTCTTC
TRBJ1-4 | NA | TRBV7-9 | NA | CASSWTGTNEKLFF | TGTGCCAGCAGCTGGACGGGAACTAATGAAAAACTGTTTTTT
TRBJ2-3 | NA | TRBV7-9 | NA | CASSRLGVDTQYF | TGTGCCAGCAGCCGACTAGGGGTAGATACGCAGTATTTT
TRBJ1-5 | NA | TRBV30 | NA | CAWGGQGNQPQHF | TGTGCCTGGGGGGGGCAGGGCAATCAGCCCCAGCATTTT
TRBJ1-1 | NA | TRBV2 | NA | CANTVGGSKAFF | TGTGCCAATACCGTTGGGGGGTCTAAAGCTTTCTTT
TRBJ2-3 | NA | TRBV5-4 | NA | CASSLEGPGRDTQYF | TGTGCCAGCAGCTTGGAGGGCCCCGGTAGGGATACGCAGTATTTT
TRBJ2-1 | TRBD1 | TRBV5-6 | NA | CASSSDRGSYNEQFF | TGTGCCAGCAGCTCGGACAGGGGCTCCTACAATGAGCAGTTCTTC
TRBJ2-6 | NA | TRBV27 | once | CASSPGTSGANVLTF | TGTGCCAGCAGCCCAGGTACGTCTGGGGCCAACGTCCTGACTTTC
TRBJ1-6 | NA | TRBV7-2 | NA | CASSLVSFGGRFYNSPLHF | TGTGCCAGCAGCTTAGTTAGTTTCGGGGGACGGTTCTATAATTCACCCCTCCACTTT
TRBJ1-6 | NA | TRBV5-1 | once | CASSLASPGSPLHF | TGCGCCAGCAGCTTGGCCTCACCGGGTTCACCCCTCCACTTT
TRBJ2-7 | NA | TRBV12-3/TRBV12-4 | NA | CASSPGRYYEQYF | TGTGCCAGCAGTCCGGGCCGATACTACGAGCAGTACTTC
TRBJ1-1 | TRBD1 | TRBV5-4 | NA | CASSRGTAEAFF | TGTGCCAGCAGCCGCGGGACAGCTGAAGCTTTCTTT
TRBJ2-2 | TRBD1 | TRBV28 | NA | CASSLTQGANTGELFF | TGTGCCAGCAGTTTAACCCAGGGGGCGAACACCGGGGAGCTGTTTTTT
TRBJ2-7 | TRBD1 | TRBV7-9 | NA | CASSLAGTGNSYEQYF | TGTGCCAGCAGCTTAGCCGGGACAGGTAACTCCTACGAGCAGTACTTC
TRBJ1-1 | NA | TRBV28 | once | CASSLNGFLNTEAFF | TGTGCCAGCAGTTTAAACGGCTTCCTAAACACTGAAGCTTTCTTT
TRBJ1-4 | TRBD1 | TRBV28 | NA | CASSKTGTAVPNEKLFF | TGTGCCAGCAGTAAGACAGGGACGGCGGTGCCGAATGAAAAACTGTTTTTT
TRBJ2-2 | NA | TRBV29-1 | once | CSVETGGGTGELFF | TGCAGCGTTGAAACCGGGGGCGGCACCGGGGAGCTGTTTTTT
TRBJ2-7 | TRBD1 | TRBV30 | once | CAWSEGTAAGLYF | TGTGCCTGGAGTGAGGGGACAGCCGCCGGACTGTACTTC
TRBJ2-7 | TRBD2 | TRBV11-1 | NA | CASSLELAGGDEQYF | TGTGCCAGCAGCTTAGAACTAGCGGGAGGTGACGAGCAGTACTTC
TRBJ2-3 | TRBD2 | TRBV6-4 | NA | CASSDQAGGSTDTQYF | TGTGCCAGCAGTGACCAAGCGGGAGGGAGCACAGATACGCAGTATTTT
TRBJ2-2 | TRBD1 | TRBV18 | NA | CASSQPGQGARTGELFF | TGTGCCAGCTCACAACCGGGACAGGGGGCGAGGACCGGGGAGCTGTTTTTT
TRBJ1-1 | NA | TRBV20-1 | NA | CSASGHPNTEAFF | TGCAGTGCTAGTGGACACCCGAACACTGAAGCTTTCTTT
TRBJ2-5 | TRBD1 | TRBV27 | NA | CASSLSQGAEETQYF | TGTGCCAGCAGTTTATCCCAGGGGGCGGAAGAGACCCAGTACTTC
TRBJ2-1 | TRBD2 | TRBV11-2 | NA | CASSLAGLAGVSFF | TGTGCCAGCAGCTTAGCAGGACTAGCGGGAGTCTCGTTCTTC
TRBJ2-2 | TRBD2 | TRBV5-4 | NA | CASSPGTSGSRTGELFF | TGTGCCAGCAGTCCCGGGACTAGCGGGAGTCGGACCGGGGAGCTGTTTTTT
TRBJ1-3 | NA | TRBV30 | NA | CAWMGDRPGTIYF | TGTGCCTGGATGGGAGACAGGCCTGGCACCATATATTTT
TRBJ2-5 | TRBD2 | TRBV24-1 | NA | CATSDPGLAGDQETQYF | TGTGCCACCAGTGACCCGGGACTAGCGGGAGACCAAGAGACCCAGTACTTC
TRBJ1-6 | NA | TRBV21-1 | NA | CASSARQVARNSPLHF | TGTGCCAGCAGCGCGCGACAGGTAGCAAGGAATTCACCCCTCCACTTT
TRBJ1-1 | NA | TRBV11-3 | NA | CASSPRMNTEAFF | TGTGCCAGCAGCCCCCGGATGAACACTGAAGCTTTCTTT
TRBJ2-5 | TRBD1 | TRBV19 | NA | CASSRGQSPQETQYF | TGTGCCAGTAGTAGGGGACAGTCTCCCCAAGAGACCCAGTACTTC
TRBJ1-2 | NA | TRBV18 | NA | CASSQGQGKYYYGYTF | TGTGCCAGCTCACAGGGGCAGGGGAAGTACTACTATGGCTACACCTTC